The table lists the clone carrying this TCR beta chain with a few counts. The T cells used for sorted libraries numbered some 1 million, either CD4+ or CD8+. The cDNA was generated through 5'RACE incorporating 10-nucleotide random UMIs. TCRdb re-derived calls from the 5' RACE reads in MiXCR, one entry per CDR3 protein. The repertoire includes roughly 39,000 distinct CDR3 sequences, 6.5% to 7.5% of them detected once, and around 6% sits in the top ten. These data originate in a study of neurological immune-mediated disorders. Sequencing input: CD4+ T cells from blood. The sequence derives from a man in his fifties or sixties in good health.

CDR3 sequence (DNA): TGTGCCATCAGTGAAACGGGACGGAAATCCCTCTCCTACGAGCAGTACTTC. It codes for CAISETGRKSLSYEQYF. The gene calls are TRBV10-3 and TRBJ2-7; D tentatively reads TRBD1 or TRBD2 (5 bases each). Germline-derived CDR1 and CDR2 are ENHRY and SYGVKD. This CDR3 has 17 amino acids. Trimming left V 3 bases short and J 0 bases short, with 18 bases between.